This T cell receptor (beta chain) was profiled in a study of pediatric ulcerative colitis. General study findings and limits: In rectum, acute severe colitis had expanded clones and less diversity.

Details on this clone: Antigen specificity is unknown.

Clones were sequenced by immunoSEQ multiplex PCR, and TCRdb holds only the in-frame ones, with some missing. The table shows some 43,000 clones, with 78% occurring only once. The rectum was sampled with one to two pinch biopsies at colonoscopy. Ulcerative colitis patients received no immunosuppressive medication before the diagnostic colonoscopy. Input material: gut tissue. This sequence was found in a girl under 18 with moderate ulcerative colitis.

The DNA for the CDR3 is TGTGCCAGCAGCTTAGATCAAAGGGGGGCGCAGTATTTT. Amino acids: CASSLDQRGAQYF. The rearrangement joins TRBV11-2 to TRBJ2-3; D is possibly TRBD1 or TRBD2 (6 bases each). CDR3 length equals 13 residues. The germline CDR1 and CDR2 sequences are SGHAT and FQNNGV. V lost 0 bases and J lost 10, with 11 bases in between.